This TCR beta chain derives from a study of CD8 T cells in Susac syndrome. Findings of the study overall: A relatively small number of individuals underwent TCR sequencing and HLA analysis.

Note on this clonotype: Its antigen is as yet unknown.

Deletions cut 3 bases from V and 6 bases from J, with 8 bases between. Germline V gene lookup returns CDR1 SNHLY and CDR2 FYNNEI. The CDR3 has 13 residues. RNA in amounts of 0.5 to 1 ug was reverse transcribed with random hexamers. TCR beta CDR3 was amplified by immunoSEQ multiplex PCR. This amplification extended across 54 Vbeta and 13 Jbeta segments. MiXCR, run by TCRdb on the immunoSEQ multiplex PCR reads, gives a single entry per CDR3 protein. This table has tens of thousands of distinct CDR3 sequences, roughly 90% appearing once. In the multiple sclerosis control group, patients were treatment-naive and had stable or active relapsing-remitting disease. While CD8+ and CD4+ T cells were isolated negatively, TEMRA cells were enriched by FACS.

This receptor was taken from a human donor with multiple sclerosis. Sequenced sample: CD8+ T cells from PBMCs. V usage is TRBV2 and J usage is TRBJ2-2; tentative D call: TRBD2 (6 bases). CDR3 in DNA: TGTGCCAGCAGTGACGGGACTGCCGGGGAGCTGTTTTTT. This translates into CASSDGTAGELFF. The variable domain in full, with the rest retrieved from reference TRBV2 and TRBJ2-2, is EPEVTQTPSHQVTQMGQEVILRCVPISNHLYFYWYRQILGQKVEFLVSFYNNEISEKSEIFDDQFSVERPDGSNFTLKIRSTKLEDSAMYFCASSDGTAGELFFGEGSRLTVL.